A single sample gave rise to the 14 T cell receptor beta chains below, sequenced in a study of CD8 T cells in Susac syndrome. Reverse transcription of about 0.45 to 1 ug RNA was performed with random hexamers. TCRdb itself ran the immunoSEQ multiplex PCR reads through MiXCR, one entry per CDR3 protein. The repertoire holds 150,000 to 160,000 distinct CDR3 sequences, with 90% to 95% as singletons. The sample was CD4+ T cells from PBMCs. The receptors originated from a human donor with Susac syndrome.

The chain is built from TRBV29-1 and TRBJ1-1, with 7 bases identical to TRBD1. Per the germline V gene, CDR1 is SQVTM and CDR2 is ANQGSEA. V lost 8 bases, J lost 0 bases, and 15 bases stayed unmatched. The CDR3 covers 16 residues. The CDR3 loop is CSISDRSLLLNTEAFF. In nucleotides, the CDR3 is TGCAGCATCTCGGACAGGTCCCTACTCCTGAACACTGAAGCTTTCTTT.

The J gene is TRBJ2-1, the V gene TRBV29-1; tentatively, D is TRBD2 (7 bases). V was cut by 4 bases and J by 9 bases, with 13 bases left in between. There are 12 residues in the CDR3. CDR1 is SQVTM, CDR2 ANQGSEA, per germline. The CDR3 coding sequence is TGCAGCGTTGGTGGGGGGGCGTTTGAGCAGTTCTTC. Translated: CSVGGGAFEQFF.

The genes are TRBV19 and TRBJ2-2; D unresolved. V dropped 1 base and J dropped 6 bases, with 3 bases sitting between them. The germline CDR1 and CDR2 sequences are LNHDA and SQIVND (reference sequence). The CDR3 is 12 amino acids. CDR3 in amino acids: CASSIAPGELFF. CDR3 in DNA: TGTGCCAGTAGTATAGCCCCCGGGGAGCTGTTTTTT.

The chain carries TRBV2 and TRBJ2-1, with D perhaps matching TRBD1 (6 bases). CDR3 size: 13 residues. V was cut by 5 bases and J by 8 bases, with 13 bases left in between. Germline assignment: CDR1 SNHLY and CDR2 FYNNEI. The CDR3 here is CASSPQGMHEQFF. In DNA, the CDR3 is TGTGCCAGCAGTCCACAGGGTATGCATGAGCAGTTCTTC.

The rearrangement joins TRBV2 to TRBJ1-2; a possible D gene is TRBD1 (6 bases). The ends were cut back, 5 bases at V and 8 bases at J, with 12 bases in the middle. The CDR3 sequence is 12 residues long. Germline V gives CDR1 SNHLY, CDR2 FYNNEI. CDR3 sequence reads: CASSPRDIGYTF. CDR3 nucleotides: TGTGCCAGCAGTCCTAGGGACATAGGCTACACCTTC.

This clonotype has just one count. The chain employs TRBV19 and TRBJ2-5, with 10 bases that match TRBD1. Per germline, CDR1 LNHDA and CDR2 SQIVND (reference sequence). The CDR3 has 16 amino acids. V lost 4 bases, J lost 3 bases, and 8 bases stayed unmatched. The CDR3 spells CASSTGQGPREETQYF. The CDR3 DNA reads TGTGCCAGTAGTACGGGACAGGGGCCGAGAGAAGAGACCCAGTACTTC.

The chain is built from TRBV27 and TRBJ2-5; D call uncertain. V was pared by 1 base and J by 1 base, with 7 bases between. The CDR3 length is 14 residues. The germline V gene encodes CDR1 MNHEY and CDR2 SMNVEV (reference sequence). CDR3 nucleotide sequence: TGTGCCAGCAGTTTATTGGGTCCCCAAGAGACCCAGTACTTC. Translating it yields CASSLLGPQETQYF.

The genes are TRBV3-1 and TRBJ2-2; TRBD1 aligns across 9 bases. The junction had 6 bases not matched to a gene; V was cut back by 4 bases and J by 6 bases. This CDR3 is built from 15 residues. Germline V gene sequence: CDR1 LGHDT, CDR2 YNNKEL (reference sequence). DNA of the CDR3: TGTGCCAGCAGCCTCCGGGACAGGGTTCCCGGGGAGCTGTTTTTT. It specifies CASSLRDRVPGELFF. Combining the CDR3 with reference TRBV3-1 and TRBJ2-2 gives the whole variable domain DTAVSQTPKYLVTQMGNDKSIKCEQNLGHDTMYWYKQDSKKFLKIMFSYNNKELIINETVPNRFSPKSPDKAHLNLHINSLELGDSAVYFCASSLRDRVPGELFFGEGSRLTVL.

The gene calls are TRBV9 and TRBJ1-6, with 7 nucleotides matching TRBD1. J lost 6 bases, V lost 4 bases, and 10 bases had no gene match. Germline lookup yields CDR1 SGDLS and CDR2 YYNGEE. The CDR3 extends over 16 amino acids. The CDR3 loop reads CASSHPRQGGNSPLHF. In nucleotides, the CDR3 is TGTGCCAGCAGCCACCCCCGACAGGGTGGTAATTCACCCCTCCACTTT. The variable domain in full, completed from reference TRBV9 and TRBJ1-6, reads DSGVTQTPKHLITATGQRVTLRCSPRSGDLSVYWYQQSLDQGLQFLIQYYNGEERAKGNILERFSAQQFPDLHSELNLSSLELGDSALYFCASSHPRQGGNSPLHFGNGTRLTVT.

This chain links TRBV7-2 with TRBJ2-7; D not resolved. The germline V and J ends were trimmed by 2 bases and 5 bases, with 10 bases remaining between them. Germline V CDR1 and CDR2: SGHTA, FQGNSA. The CDR3 is 13 residues long. The CDR3 DNA sequence: TGTGCCAGCAGCTTACTCCCCACTCACGAGCAGTACTTC. This gives the protein CASSLLPTHEQYF.

This chain uses TRBV20-1 with TRBJ2-5, with 7 bases aligning to TRBD1. V was pared by 5 bases and J by 0 bases, with 3 bases of the junction left unmatched. The CDR3 has 13 residues. Germline V lookup: CDR1 DFQATT, CDR2 SNEGSKA (reference sequence). DNA for the CDR3: TGCAGTGCTGCAGGACAGGACCAAGAGACCCAGTACTTC. Translated: CSAAGQDQETQYF.

V gene TRBV7-9 combines with J gene TRBJ2-7, with D unresolved. Per germline, CDR1 SEHNR and CDR2 FQNEAQ (reference sequence). V gave up 5 bases and J gave up 2 bases, with 7 bases separating them. CDR3 length equals 12 residues. The CDR3 region has the DNA TGTGCCAGCAGCGCACCTGCCTACGAGCAGTACTTC. Amino acids: CASSAPAYEQYF.

The chain has TRBV15 and TRBJ1-5, with 7 nucleotides matching TRBD1. The germline V gene encodes CDR1 LNHNV and CDR2 YYDKDF (reference sequence). The CDR3 loop spans 15 amino acids. With V trimmed by 1 base and J by 6 bases, 6 bases remained unmatched. The DNA of the CDR3 is TGTGCCACCAGCAGAGGTGACAGGGATAGTCAGCCCCAGCATTTT. It is translated as CATSRGDRDSQPQHF.

The chain joins TRBV20-1 to TRBJ2-7; 7 nucleotides line up with TRBD2. CDR1 and CDR2 from the germline V gene are DFQATT and SNEGSKA (reference sequence). This CDR3 has 14 amino acids. V dropped 3 bases and J dropped 0; count of bases not matched to a gene: 5. CDR3 in DNA: TGCAGTGCTAGTTGGCCTAGCGGCTCCTACGAGCAGTACTTC. Translated: CSASWPSGSYEQYF.